Each of the 28 T cell receptor beta chains below was sequenced from the same sample in a study of T cells in Graves' hyperthyroidism and ophthalmopathy. TCR beta CDR3 regions were amplified from RNA. The HTBI set primed first-round TCR CDR3 RT-PCR. TCRdb itself ran the multiplex PCR reads through MiXCR, one entry per CDR3 protein. The sample contains around 600,000 distinct CDR3 sequences, 12% to 15% of which appear only once. Sequenced material: blood. Receptors originate from a woman between 18 and 29 years old with Graves' ophthalmopathy.

This clonotype was observed many times. The chain combines TRBV27 with TRBJ1-5; no reliable D call. Looked up from germline, CDR1 is MNHEY and CDR2 is SMNVEV (reference sequence). The CDR3 extends over 15 amino acids. Trimming removed 5 bases at V and 3 bases at J, with 14 bases between. The CDR3 region is CASSLRRANNQPQHF. In DNA, the CDR3 is TGTGCCAGCAGTCTCCGGAGGGCGAACAATCAGCCCCAGCATTTT.

This clonotype was found many times. The chain joins TRBV28 to TRBJ2-1; weak D call: TRBD2 (5 bases). This CDR3 has 15 amino acids. V lost 7 bases to trimming and J lost 5 bases, with 18 bases between them. Germline CDR1 MDHEN, CDR2 SYDVKM. CDR3 coding DNA: TGTGCCAGCACCCTGGGGAGACTTCCAAACAATGAGCAGTTCTTC. Encoded protein: CASTLGRLPNNEQFF.

This clonotype has ten or more counts. The V gene is TRBV24-1, the J gene TRBJ2-3; D is perhaps TRBD1 or TRBD2 (5 bases each). Germline values: CDR1 KGHDR, CDR2 SFDVKD. CDR3 length equals 16 residues. Trimming stripped 7 bases from V and 0 bases from J, with 16 bases between. CDR3 sequence (DNA): TGTGCCACCAGCAACCGGGACGGTACTAGCACAGATACGCAGTATTTT. Encoded protein: CATSNRDGTSTDTQYF.

This clonotype was seen ten or more times. The V gene is TRBV27, the J gene TRBJ1-1; 7 nucleotides line up with TRBD1. V lost 8 bases to trimming and J lost 4 bases; unmatched junction nucleotides: 7. CDR3 length: 13 residues. Germline V gives CDR1 MNHEY, CDR2 SMNVEV (reference sequence). CDR3 loop: CASGSQGPTEAFF. The CDR3, as DNA: TGTGCCAGCGGATCACAGGGGCCCACTGAAGCTTTCTTT.

This clonotype has at least ten counts. The rearrangement uses TRBV12-3 or TRBV12-4 and TRBJ1-2, with D possibly matching TRBD1 (5 bases). This CDR3 is 14 amino acids long. Trimming took 4 bases from V and 2 from J, leaving 11 bases between them. The CDR3 reads CASSSRVLNYGYTF. The CDR3 bases are TGTGCCAGCAGTTCCAGGGTCCTGAACTATGGCTACACCTTC.

This clonotype has at least ten counts. This sequence joins TRBV7-9 and TRBJ2-1, with D tentatively TRBD1 or TRBD2 (6 bases each). CDR3 length: 17 residues. V shed 4 bases and J shed 4 bases, with 20 bases lying between them. Germline values: CDR1 SEHNR, CDR2 FQNEAQ (reference sequence). CDR3 region: CASSSRNRGLGYNEQFF. The CDR3 coding sequence is TGTGCCAGCAGCTCAAGAAACCGGGGGCTGGGATACAATGAGCAGTTCTTC.

Notes on this clonotype: One junction end does not reproduce the germline sequence, and a read error may be involved. The chain recombines TRBV11-2 with TRBJ2-5; D call uncertain. Germline CDR1 reads SGHAT; CDR2 reads FQNNGV. The CDR3 is 15 amino acids. This CDR3 reads CASSQGIVGQETQYF. The CDR3 DNA reads as TGCGCCAGCAGCCAAGGAATCGTAGGGCAAGAGACCCAGTACTTC.

This chain joins TRBV5-6 and TRBJ2-1, with 8 bases matching TRBD2. CDR1 and CDR2 from the germline V gene are SGHDT and YYEEEE. V lost 4 bases, J lost 0 bases, and 6 bases stayed unmatched. This CDR3 has 16 residues. Written as DNA, the CDR3 is TGTGCCAGCAGCAAGAAGCGGGGGAGCTCCTACAATGAGCAGTTCTTC. It specifies CASSKKRGSSYNEQFF.

This clonotype was found many times. The rearrangement links TRBV28 to TRBJ1-3; 8 bases are shared with TRBD1. The CDR3 length is 17 residues. CDR1 is MDHEN, CDR2 SYDVKM, per germline. J lost 8 bases, V lost 5 bases, and 17 bases had no gene match. CDR3 region: CASSPNPGQDDSDTIYF. The CDR3 DNA is TGTGCCAGCAGTCCCAACCCGGGACAGGACGACTCAGACACCATATATTTT.

This clonotype was detected only a few times. J is TRBJ2-4 and V is TRBV4-1; TRBD1 matches 8 bases. CDR3 length: 16 amino acids. The germline CDR1 and CDR2 sequences are MGHRA and YSYEKL. The trim removed 4 bases at V and 2 bases at J, leaving 7 bases unmatched. The chain's CDR3 is CASSLRGRLSKNIQYF. As DNA, the CDR3 is TGCGCCAGCAGCCTCAGGGGGCGGTTATCCAAAAACATTCAGTACTTC.

This clonotype came up a few times. This chain joins TRBV27 and TRBJ1-1, with 8 bases identical to TRBD1. V dropped 7 bases and J dropped 4; count of bases not matched to a gene: 2. The V gene's germline CDR1 is MNHEY and CDR2 SMNVEV (reference sequence). The CDR3 is 12 residues long. The CDR3 loop is CASNTGGTEAFF. The CDR3 DNA reads as TGTGCCAGCAACACAGGGGGCACTGAAGCTTTCTTT.

This clonotype appeared many times. The CDR3 sequence: CAGASWNTEAFF. CDR3 bases: TGTGCCGGGGCCTCTTGGAACACTGAAGCTTTCTTT. The chain carries TRBV6-1 and TRBJ1-1; D is perhaps TRBD1 (5 bases). Trimming shortened V by 11 bases and J by 1 base, and 11 bases separated the two germline ends. The CDR3 contains 12 residues. Germline V CDR1 and CDR2: MNHNS, SASEGT.

This clonotype was detected many times. The chain employs TRBV20-1 and TRBJ2-7; D call uncertain. V lost 4 bases and J 0 bases, leaving 22 bases between the germline ends. This CDR3 comprises 17 residues. Germline V CDR1 and CDR2: DFQATT, SNEGSKA (reference sequence). The CDR3 loop is CSATPRSRSLLSYEQYF. DNA for the CDR3: TGCAGTGCTACCCCTCGATCCAGGAGTTTACTCTCCTACGAGCAGTACTTC.

The J gene is TRBJ2-2, the V gene TRBV20-1; D may be TRBD2 (6 bases). This CDR3 comprises 16 residues. Germline CDR1 DFQATT, CDR2 SNEGSKA (reference sequence). V lost 8 bases to trimming and J lost 7 bases, with 26 bases between them. This CDR3 is CSSPPGSSGISGELFF. The CDR3 bases are TGCAGTTCACCACCCGGGAGTAGCGGAATCAGCGGGGAGCTGTTTTTT.

This clonotype was seen only a few times. The chain links TRBV28 to TRBJ2-1; 12 bases map to TRBD2. Germline V gene data show CDR1 as MDHEN and CDR2 as SYDVKM. V lost 6 bases and J lost 6; bases outside the gene matches: 12. This CDR3 region has 17 residues. The CDR3 DNA sequence: TGTGCCAGCAGCCTCGGGTCCAGACTAGCGGGAGCCAATGAGCAGTTCTTC. Protein: CASSLGSRLAGANEQFF.

In nucleotides, the CDR3 is TGCAGCGTTGGGTCCCTGAACACTGAAGCTTTCTTT. Protein: CSVGSLNTEAFF. V usage is TRBV29-1 and J usage is TRBJ1-1; no reliable D call. CDR3 length equals 12 residues. CDR1 is SQVTM and CDR2 is ANQGSEA in the germline V gene. V gave up 4 bases and J gave up 0 bases, with 6 bases separating them.

This clonotype was counted many times. The chain has TRBV7-2 and TRBJ2-1, with 14 bases matching TRBD2. Per germline, CDR1 SGHTA and CDR2 FQGNSA. This CDR3 has 17 residues. The V segment lost 5 bases and the J segment 5 bases; nucleotides outside the gene matches: 8. Written as DNA, the CDR3 is TGTGCCAGCAGCCCTTGGACTAGCGGGAGGAGTGACAATGAGCAGTTCTTC. This translates into CASSPWTSGRSDNEQFF.

The rearrangement links TRBV11-2 to TRBJ2-1, with D possibly called TRBD1 or TRBD2 (5 bases each). The CDR3 has 14 residues. Between the trimmed V and J ends, which lost 7 bases and 8 bases, there was a span of 18 bases. Germline CDR1 reads SGHAT; CDR2 reads FQNNGV. The chain's CDR3 is CASTGGLFRDEQFF. DNA for the CDR3: TGTGCCAGCACTGGGGGATTGTTTCGCGATGAGCAGTTCTTC.

This clonotype appeared many times. J is TRBJ1-1 and V is TRBV20-1; no definite D call. V lost 1 base, J lost 1 base, and 10 bases lay in between. The CDR3 is 14 amino acids. CDR1 is DFQATT, CDR2 SNEGSKA, per germline (reference sequence). The CDR3 coding sequence is TGCAGTGCTAGAGTGTGGTCTTCGAACACTGAAGCTTTCTTT. Its translation is CSARVWSSNTEAFF.

This clonotype was seen ten or more times. V is TRBV7-9 and J is TRBJ1-4; 11 bases map to TRBD1. The CDR3 spans 15 residues. CDR1 is SEHNR and CDR2 is FQNEAQ in the germline V gene (reference sequence). Trimming cost V 5 bases and J 6 bases; bases outside gene matches: 5. This chain's CDR3 is CASSPSDRGHEKLFF. The CDR3, as DNA: TGTGCCAGCAGCCCCTCGGACAGGGGGCATGAAAAACTGTTTTTT.

This clonotype was found many times. V gene TRBV7-2 combines with J gene TRBJ2-1, with no clear D. Germline V gene lookup returns CDR1 SGHTA and CDR2 FQGNSA. This CDR3 comprises 12 residues. The V gene lost 2 bases and the J gene lost 7 bases, with 6 bases spanning the gap. The CDR3 region has the DNA TGTGCCAGCAGCTTAAGACCGAATGAGCAGTTCTTC. Protein sequence: CASSLRPNEQFF.

The gene calls are TRBV28 and TRBJ2-5, with 9 bases that match TRBD2. This CDR3 has 16 residues. Germline trimming cut 7 bases from V and 4 bases from J; bases unmatched to any gene: 13. In germline, CDR1 is MDHEN, CDR2 SYDVKM. This chain's CDR3 is CASTLGGSGRRETQYF. CDR3 bases: TGTGCCAGCACCTTAGGAGGTAGCGGGAGAAGAGAGACCCAGTACTTC.

This clonotype was seen repeatedly, ten times or more. The chain links TRBV2 to TRBJ2-2; 7 bases are shared with TRBD1. V lost 6 bases and J lost 5; bases outside the gene matches: 6. Germline CDR1 SNHLY, CDR2 FYNNEI. CDR3 length: 14 amino acids. CDR3 sequence reads: CASSLTGLTGELFF. In nucleotides, the CDR3 is TGTGCCAGCAGCCTGACAGGGCTGACCGGGGAGCTGTTTTTT.

At least ten counts were recorded for this clonotype. The chain employs TRBV11-2 and TRBJ2-7; D not resolved. Germline CDR1 SGHAT, CDR2 FQNNGV. V was cut by 4 bases and J by 2 bases, with 12 bases left in between. The CDR3 has 14 residues. CDR3 DNA sequence: TGTGCCAGCAGCTCAAGTACGGTTGCCTACGAGCAGTACTTC. Translation gives CASSSSTVAYEQYF.

In its sample, this clonotype was seen many times. In DNA form, the CDR3 reads TGTGCCAGCAGTTTCACTAACTATGGCTACACCTTC. It is translated as CASSFTNYGYTF. The rearrangement joins TRBV12-3 or TRBV12-4 to TRBJ1-2; D is unresolved. The ends were cut back, 3 bases at V and 0 bases at J, with 2 bases in the middle. The CDR3 loop spans 12 amino acids.

This chain uses TRBV20-1 with TRBJ2-7, with no clear D. Trimming shortened V by 4 bases and J by 0 bases, and 13 bases separated the two germline ends. The CDR3 runs 14 residues. CDR1 and CDR2 from the germline V gene are DFQATT and SNEGSKA (reference sequence). Here the CDR3 DNA reads TGCAGTGCTACTAAGGGTGTGGGCTCCTACGAGCAGTACTTC. It specifies CSATKGVGSYEQYF.

The chain employs TRBV5-1 and TRBJ2-6, with D tentatively TRBD2 (5 bases). V was clipped by 2 bases and J by 0 bases, with 6 bases between them. Looked up from germline, CDR1 is SGHRS and CDR2 is YFSETQ. The CDR3 has 15 residues. The CDR3 loop is CASSFGDSGANVLTF. CDR3 in DNA: TGCGCCAGCAGCTTCGGGGACTCTGGGGCCAACGTCCTGACTTTC.

This clonotype showed up many times. The chain couples TRBV7-6 to TRBJ2-7, with D tentatively TRBD2 (5 bases). The V and J ends lost 5 bases and 5 bases respectively, with 13 bases between them. Germline loops: CDR1 SGHVS, CDR2 FNYEAQ. CDR3 size: 13 residues. The CDR3 region has the DNA TGTGCCAGCAGCCCCACGGGATCCGACGAGCAGTACTTC. As protein: CASSPTGSDEQYF.